One and the same sample provided the 20 T cell receptor beta chains below, sequenced in a study of blood T cell repertoires in COVID-19. Assay used: immunoSEQ multiplex PCR; TCRdb lists only in-frame clones, some missing. The table records 270,000 or so clones, roughly 90% of them present only once. Sequencing used PBMCs or T cells enriched from blood (not recorded which). The receptor source for this set is a woman aged 40 to 49 with acute COVID-19.

V gene TRBV5-1 combines with J gene TRBJ2-1, with D perhaps matching TRBD1 (5 bases). CDR3 length: 15 residues. The V and J ends lost 5 bases and 3 bases respectively, with 15 bases between them. From germline, CDR1 is SGHRS and CDR2 YFSETQ. The CDR3 spells CASRLRSGIYNEQFF. The CDR3 DNA follows: TGCGCCAGCAGACTTCGTTCAGGGATCTACAATGAGCAGTTCTTC.

The chain is built from TRBV19 and TRBJ1-3; D call uncertain. Deletions cut 3 bases from V and 0 bases from J, with 9 bases between. This CDR3 comprises 15 residues. Per germline, CDR1 LNHDA and CDR2 SQIVND (reference sequence). CDR3 in DNA: TGTGCCAGTAGTATGGGCCAGTACTCTGGAAACACCATATATTTT. Translating it yields CASSMGQYSGNTIYF.

J is TRBJ1-4 and V is TRBV19; weak D call: TRBD1 (5 bases). This CDR3 has 14 amino acids. Germline lookup yields CDR1 LNHDA and CDR2 SQIVND (reference sequence). Between the trimmed V and J ends, which lost 8 bases and 0 bases, there was a span of 10 bases. The CDR3 sequence: CASDRVSTNEKLFF. The CDR3 coding sequence is TGTGCCAGTGACAGAGTTTCAACTAATGAAAAACTGTTTTTT.

The J gene is TRBJ1-2, the V gene TRBV7-2, with 11 bases aligning to TRBD1. V shed 4 bases and J 3 bases; nucleotides not matched to a gene: 16. The CDR3 has 19 residues. Germline values: CDR1 SGHTA, CDR2 FQGNSA. The CDR3: CASSSRTGGVEGIYYGYTF. CDR3 sequence (DNA): TGTGCCAGCAGCTCCCGGACAGGGGGCGTGGAAGGAATCTACTATGGCTACACCTTC.

The count of this clone is one. The V call is TRBV24-1, the J call TRBJ1-2; D is ambiguous. CDR3 size: 13 residues. In germline, CDR1 is KGHDR, CDR2 SFDVKD. V was pared by 0 bases and J by 8 bases, with 9 bases between. As DNA, the CDR3 is TGTGCCACCAGTGATTTGTCGGGGAAAGGCTACACCTTC. It yields the protein CATSDLSGKGYTF.

This clone has just one count. This chain joins TRBV25-1 and TRBJ1-4; D unresolved. This CDR3 is built from 12 residues. Germline V gene lookup returns CDR1 MGHDK and CDR2 SYGVNS. Trimming pared 7 bases from V and 4 bases from J, leaving 7 bases between. In DNA form, the CDR3 reads TGTGCCAGCACGGAGATTAATGAAAAACTGTTTTTT. Protein sequence: CASTEINEKLFF. Variable domain in full (rest from reference TRBV25-1 and TRBJ1-4): EADIYQTPRYLVIGTGKKITLECSQTMGHDKMYWYQQDPGMELHLIHYSYGVNSTEKGDLSSESTVSRIRTEHFPLTLESARPSHTSQYLCASTEINEKLFFGSGTQLSVL.

CDR3 region: CATSDFTSGNTGELFF. The CDR3 nucleotides read TGTGCCACCAGTGATTTTACTAGCGGGAACACCGGGGAGCTGTTTTTT. V and J are TRBV24-1 and TRBJ2-2; TRBD2 matches 8 bases. After removal of 1 base from V and 1 base from J, the junction contained 1 base not matched to a gene. Germline values: CDR1 KGHDR, CDR2 SFDVKD. CDR3 length: 16 amino acids.

This chain links TRBV5-1 with TRBJ1-2, with 9 bases identical to TRBD1. Germline CDR1 reads SGHRS; CDR2 reads YFSETQ. This CDR3 comprises 18 residues. V was clipped by 4 bases and J by 3 bases; unmatched bases: 16. The CDR3 coding sequence is TGCGCCAGCAGCCCCCGGGACAGGGATTATCGGTTAGACTATGGCTACACCTTC. Its translation is CASSPRDRDYRLDYGYTF.

V gene TRBV20-1 combines with J gene TRBJ1-4; TRBD1 aligns across 7 bases. CDR1 and CDR2 from the germline V gene are DFQATT and SNEGSKA (reference sequence). CDR3 size: 14 residues. V gave up 4 bases and J gave up 6 bases; unmatched junction bases: 8. The CDR3 DNA follows: TGCAGTGCTACTGACAGGGCGGCGGATGAAAAACTGTTTTTT. Protein sequence: CSATDRAADEKLFF.

The chain joins TRBV15 to TRBJ2-2; a possible D gene is TRBD2 (7 bases). Germline assignment: CDR1 LNHNV and CDR2 YYDKDF (reference sequence). Trimming left V 8 bases short and J 2 bases short, with 18 bases between. The CDR3 loop spans 16 amino acids. The CDR3 is CATEGERDLNTGELFF. DNA of the CDR3: TGTGCCACCGAGGGGGAGCGGGATTTAAACACCGGGGAGCTGTTTTTT.

This chain links TRBV4-1 with TRBJ1-4, with a weak D call TRBD1 (5 bases). CDR1 and CDR2 (germline): MGHRA, YSYEKL. V lost 0 bases and J 3 bases, leaving 14 bases between the germline ends. The CDR3 contains 17 residues. The CDR3 region is CASSQDQYRSSNEKLFF. The CDR3 nucleotides read TGCGCCAGCAGCCAAGATCAGTACAGGAGTTCTAATGAAAAACTGTTTTTT.

The chain links TRBV5-8 to TRBJ2-1; 9 bases are a match to TRBD1. V was pared by 3 bases and J by 3 bases, with 7 bases of the junction left unmatched. The CDR3 extends over 16 amino acids. The germline V gene encodes CDR1 SGHTS and CDR2 YDEGEE. CDR3 region: CASSSYRGQIYNEQFF. CDR3 DNA: TGTGCCAGCAGCTCATACAGGGGGCAGATCTACAATGAGCAGTTCTTC. The complete variable domain, with remaining parts taken from reference TRBV5-8 and TRBJ2-1, reads EAGVTQSPTHLIKTRGQQATLRCSPISGHTSVYWYQQALGLGLQFLLWYDEGEERNRGNFPPRFSGRQFPNYSSELNVNALELEDSALYLCASSSYRGQIYNEQFFGPGTRLTVL.

The V and J genes are TRBV4-1 and TRBJ2-5, with 11 bases lining up with TRBD1. CDR3 length: 13 residues. Germline loops: CDR1 MGHRA, CDR2 YSYEKL. V dropped 5 bases and J dropped 7; count of bases not matched to a gene: 3. The CDR3, as DNA: TGCGCCAGCAGCTCCGGGACAGGGGGGACCCAGTACTTC. This sequence encodes CASSSGTGGTQYF.

This chain joins TRBV28 and TRBJ1-2; TRBD1 aligns across 8 bases. The CDR3 runs to 15 residues. Trimming at V came to 7 bases and at J to 7 bases, leaving 14 bases not matched to a gene. Germline loops: CDR1 MDHEN, CDR2 SYDVKM. In DNA form, the CDR3 reads TGTGCCAGCAACCCCCCCGCCGGCCAGGGGGCTGGCTACACCTTC. Protein sequence: CASNPPAGQGAGYTF.

The CDR3 region has the DNA TGTGCCAGCAGCCCCGCCACAGGGGGTCAAGAGACCCAGTACTTC. Its protein product is CASSPATGGQETQYF. V and J are TRBV7-9 and TRBJ2-5; 8 bases align to TRBD1. CDR1 and CDR2 from the germline V gene are SEHNR and FQNEAQ (reference sequence). The V and J ends lost 5 bases and 2 bases, in that order; junction bases with no gene match: 7. CDR3 length: 15 amino acids.

The V call is TRBV7-2, the J call TRBJ1-5, with 8 bases matching TRBD1. The CDR3 loop spans 14 amino acids. Trimming removed 3 bases from V and 6 bases from J; junction bases left unmatched: 4. The germline V gene encodes CDR1 SGHTA and CDR2 FQGNSA. The CDR3 DNA is TGTGCCAGCAGCTTGTCAGGGGGCGGTCAGCCCCAGCATTTT. This sequence encodes CASSLSGGGQPQHF. Based on the CDR3 plus reference TRBV7-2 and TRBJ1-5, the full variable domain is GAGVSQSPSNKVTEKGKDVELRCDPISGHTALYWYRQSLGQGLEFLIYFQGNSAPDKSGLPSDRFSAERTGGSVSTLTIQRTQQEDSAVYLCASSLSGGGQPQHFGDGTRLSIL.

The gene calls are TRBV9 and TRBJ2-5; D gene unclear. CDR3 length: 14 residues. V shed 0 bases and J shed 5 bases, with 11 bases lying between them. Germline V lookup: CDR1 SGDLS, CDR2 YYNGEE. The CDR3 bases are TGTGCCAGCAGCGTAGGCCGGTCCCGTGAGACCCAGTACTTC. This translates into CASSVGRSRETQYF.

This chain uses TRBV6-4 with TRBJ2-1; D not resolved. Trimming cost V 0 bases and J 7 bases, with 10 bases left between them. Germline V gives CDR1 MRHNA, CDR2 SNTAGT. This CDR3 comprises 14 residues. The CDR3 sequence: CASSDSWKLNEQFF. The CDR3 coding sequence is TGTGCCAGCAGTGACTCGTGGAAACTAAATGAGCAGTTCTTC.

V is TRBV28 and J is TRBJ1-1, with 7 bases identical to TRBD1. V gave up 6 bases and J gave up 1 base; unmatched junction bases: 8. This CDR3 is built from 15 residues. The germline gives CDR1 MDHEN, CDR2 SYDVKM. CDR3 sequence: CASRRGQRPNTEAFF. DNA for the CDR3: TGTGCCAGCAGGCGGGGACAGCGCCCGAACACTGAAGCTTTCTTT. Supplemented by reference TRBV28 and TRBJ1-1, the full variable domain reads DVKVTQSSRYLVKRTGEKVFLECVQDMDHENMFWYRQDPGLGLRLIYFSYDVKMKEKGDIPEGYSVSREKKERFSLILESASTNQTSMYLCASRRGQRPNTEAFFGQGTRLTVV.

The V gene is TRBV12-3 or TRBV12-4, the J gene TRBJ1-1; D unclear. CDR3 length: 13 amino acids. The V end lost 3 bases, the J end lost 1 base, and 6 bases lay between the germline ends. CDR3 nucleotides: TGTGCCAGCAGTTTTTCGGGGAACACTGAAGCTTTCTTT. Translation gives CASSFSGNTEAFF.